The present TCR beta chain was sequenced within a study of early T cells in non-severe SARS-CoV-2 infection. Across the whole study: Bulk RNA from unsorted whole blood was sequenced; chains were unpaired. Study findings and constraints: Database matching using VDJdb favored anti-spike CD8 responses, with private and CD4 specificities left missing.

V lost 3 bases to trimming and J lost 0 bases; unmatched junction nucleotides: 2. This CDR3 has 15 residues. CDR1 and CDR2 (germline): MNHEY, SMNVEV (reference sequence). Unique molecular identifiers tagged individual cDNA molecules. Via MiXCR, TCRdb re-called the 5' RACE reads, giving one row per CDR3 protein. The data hold some 77,000 distinct CDR3 sequences, with 5% observed a single time. Note on this clonotype: Its antigen remains unidentified.

The receptor comes from an adult who was a healthcare worker with PCR-confirmed SARS-CoV-2 infection or an uninfected control (not recorded which). Here the sequenced sample was whole blood, taken at baseline. The genes are TRBV27 and TRBJ2-1; 7 bases are a match to TRBD1. The CDR3 region has the DNA TGTGCCAGCAGTTTCAGGGACAGCTCCTACAATGAGCAGTTCTTC. As protein: CASSFRDSSYNEQFF.